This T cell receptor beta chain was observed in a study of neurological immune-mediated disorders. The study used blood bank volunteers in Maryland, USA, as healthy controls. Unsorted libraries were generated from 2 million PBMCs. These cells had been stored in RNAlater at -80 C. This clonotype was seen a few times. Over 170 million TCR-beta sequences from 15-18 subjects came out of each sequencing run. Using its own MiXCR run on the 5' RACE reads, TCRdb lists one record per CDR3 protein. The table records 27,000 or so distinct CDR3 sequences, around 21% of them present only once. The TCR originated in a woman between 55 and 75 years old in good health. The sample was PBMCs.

CDR3 in amino acids: CASRVPPGNIQYF. DNA of the CDR3: TGTGCCAGCAGAGTCCCGCCAGGCAACATTCAGTACTTC. V usage is TRBV12-3 or TRBV12-4 and J usage is TRBJ2-4; D remains unclear. V was shortened by 6 bases and J by 7 bases, with 13 bases between the two germline ends. The CDR3 runs to 13 residues.